This note documents a single T cell receptor (beta chain) sequence. This CDR3 comprises 14 residues. The ends were cut back, 3 bases at V and 9 bases at J, with 12 bases in the middle. Germline V gene sequence: CDR1 SNHLY, CDR2 FYNNEI. The assay was immunoSEQ multiplex PCR, and TCRdb's table has in-frame clones only and misses some. The profile shows around 60,000 clones, over 85% of them singletons. The data originate from a study of T cell changes during pregnancy in multiple sclerosis. This specimen was peripheral blood, taken in the second trimester of pregnancy. V usage is TRBV2 and J usage is TRBJ1-6; no clear D gene. The receptor's source is a female donor with multiple sclerosis, enrolled in a pregnancy study. DNA of the CDR3: TGTGCCAGCAGTGAGGAGCTAGGTGGTTCACCCCTCCACTTT. Amino acids: CASSEELGGSPLHF.